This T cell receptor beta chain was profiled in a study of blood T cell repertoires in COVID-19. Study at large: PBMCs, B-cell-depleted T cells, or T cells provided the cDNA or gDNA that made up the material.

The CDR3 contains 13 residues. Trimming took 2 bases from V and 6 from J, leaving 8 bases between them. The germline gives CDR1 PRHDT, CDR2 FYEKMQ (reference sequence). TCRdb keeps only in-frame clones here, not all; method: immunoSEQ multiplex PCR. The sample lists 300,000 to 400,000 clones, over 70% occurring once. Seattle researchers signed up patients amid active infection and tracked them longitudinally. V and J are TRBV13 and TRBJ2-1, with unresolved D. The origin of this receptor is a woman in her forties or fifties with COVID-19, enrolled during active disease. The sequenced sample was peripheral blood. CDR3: CASSLYLFNEQFF. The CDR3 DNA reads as TGTGCCAGCAGCTTATACCTATTCAATGAGCAGTTCTTC.